Shown below are 20 T cell receptor beta chains from a single sample sequenced in a study of spatial heterogeneity in lung cancer. TCRdb fed the 5' RACE reads into MiXCR, producing one record per CDR3 protein. The sample records approximately 10,000 distinct CDR3 sequences, under 6.5% being singletons. Whole-study results and caveats: One measure, the expanded intratumoral alpha and beta TCR count, tracked tumor mutation counts.

These receptors have no known antigen. Documented time point: sample taken at primary tumor resection. Sequenced material: lung tumor tissue, taken at surgery. All receptors derive from a male donor with early-stage non-small cell lung cancer.

In this sample, this clonotype turned up many times. This beta chain is an unintended read in a library built for alpha chains; its size means little. The genes are TRBV5-6 and TRBJ1-6; D gene uncertain. CDR3 length equals 20 residues. The germline V gene has CDR1 SGHDT and CDR2 YYEEEE. The V gene lost 4 bases and the J gene lost 0 bases, with 23 bases spanning the gap. The CDR3 DNA follows: TGTGCCAGCAGCCAATTCGGACGGATACAACGAAGCTCCTATAATTCACCCCTCCACTTT. This codes for CASSQFGRIQRSSYNSPLHF.

This clonotype was counted a few times. Germline and junction disagree at one end, which may indicate a read error. Within a library made for alpha chains, this beta chain is off target, and its count is uninformative. V is TRBV7-7 and J is TRBJ2-5, with TRBD2 matching over 11 bases. This CDR3 contains 17 residues. CDR1 SSHAT and CDR2 FNYEAQ come from the germline V gene (reference sequence). CDR3 sequence (DNA): TGTGCTAGCAGCCCTTTAGCGGGAGGGCCGGGACAAGAGACCCAGTACTTC. This gives the protein CASSPLAGGPGQETQYF.

As for this clonotype: Since the library was made to target alpha chains, this beta chain is a stray read and its abundance is not meaningful. The chain is built from TRBV7-2 and TRBJ1-4; no definite D call. Trimming took off 4 bases at V and 1 base at J, with 13 bases between the two ends. CDR1 and CDR2 from the germline V gene are SGHTA and FQGNSA. The CDR3 length is 16 residues. The CDR3 region has the DNA TGTGCCAGCAGCTCATCACATGGGGTAACTAATGAAAAACTGTTTTTT. The encoded protein is CASSSSHGVTNEKLFF.

A word on this clonotype: Being off target in a library aimed at alpha chains, this beta chain has a size of little meaning. V usage is TRBV2 and J usage is TRBJ2-5; D not certain. Germline lookup yields CDR1 SNHLY and CDR2 FYNNEI. CDR3 size: 15 residues. Between the trimmed V and J ends, which lost 1 base and 2 bases, there was a span of 11 bases. CDR3 nucleotides: TGTGCCAGCAGTGAAGGGAGTGCTATTCAAGAGACCCAGTACTTC. It translates to CASSEGSAIQETQYF.

This clonotype was observed many times. The library was prepared for alpha chains; this beta chain is a stray read, so its frequency means little. The J gene is TRBJ2-7, the V gene TRBV29-1; a weak D match, TRBD1 (5 bases). The V gene lost 5 bases and the J gene lost 6 bases, with 11 bases spanning the gap. CDR1 and CDR2 (germline): SQVTM, ANQGSEA. The CDR3 runs to 11 residues. CDR3 bases: TGCAGCGTTCAGGGTTCGGGCGAGCAGTACTTC. Translating gives CSVQGSGEQYF.

By proportion, this clonotype is medium-sized. This beta chain slipped into a library made for alpha chains as a stray read, so its size is not meaningful. V usage is TRBV6-5 and J usage is TRBJ2-7; D might be TRBD1 (5 bases). Germline lookup yields CDR1 MNHEY and CDR2 SVGAGI. Trimming shortened V by 5 bases and J by 3 bases, and 14 bases separated the two germline ends. This CDR3 region has 14 residues. The CDR3 here is CASSQFPTDYEQYF. CDR3 DNA: TGTGCCAGCAGTCAATTCCCGACAGACTACGAGCAGTACTTC.

The sample holds many counts of this clonotype. This beta chain lies outside the target of a library built for alpha chains; its clone size means little. The chain couples TRBV6-2 or TRBV6-3 to TRBJ2-3; 14 bases are a match to TRBD2. CDR3 length: 19 amino acids. CDR1 MNHEY and CDR2 SVGEGT come from the germline V gene. Trimming cost V 0 bases and J 0 bases; bases outside gene matches: 5. The CDR3 protein is CASSYSTSGGARSTDTQYF. The CDR3 DNA reads as TGTGCCAGCAGTTACTCGACTAGCGGGGGGGCCAGAAGCACAGATACGCAGTATTTT.

This clonotype ranks as medium-sized. The library was designed around alpha chains, so this beta chain is a stray read whose abundance carries little weight. The genes are TRBV27 and TRBJ2-3; possible D gene TRBD1, 6 bases. Trimming shortened V by 2 bases and J by 2 bases, and 14 bases separated the two germline ends. The CDR3 length is 16 residues. The germline CDR1 and CDR2 sequences are MNHEY and SMNVEV (reference sequence). CDR3 nucleotide sequence: TGTGCCAGCAGTTTAAATCTGGGACAACACACAGATACGCAGTATTTT. Protein sequence: CASSLNLGQHTDTQYF.

This clonotype was recorded at least ten times. Little can be read into the size of this beta chain, an off-target read in a library designed for alpha chains. This sequence joins TRBV29-1 and TRBJ1-4, with D unclear. CDR1 SQVTM and CDR2 ANQGSEA come from the germline V gene. Trimming shortened V by 7 bases and J by 5 bases, and 8 bases separated the two germline ends. The CDR3 totals 11 residues. CDR3 sequence reads: CSGFENEKLFF. The DNA for the CDR3 is TGCAGCGGGTTTGAAAATGAAAAACTGTTTTTT.

By frequency in the sample, this clonotype is medium-sized (0.01 to 0.1%). For a library built for alpha chains, this beta chain is a stray read; little rests on its size. The genes are TRBV6-5 and TRBJ1-2; possible D gene TRBD1, 5 bases. This CDR3 has 14 amino acids. The germline V gene encodes CDR1 MNHEY and CDR2 SVGAGI. V was cut by 2 bases and J by 3 bases, with 10 bases left in between. The CDR3 reads CASSYVDSDYGYTF. DNA for the CDR3: TGTGCCAGCAGTTACGTAGACAGTGACTATGGCTACACCTTC.

Many counts were recorded for this clonotype. Found in a library prepared for alpha chains, this beta chain is an off-target read, and its abundance has little meaning. V is TRBV29-1 and J is TRBJ1-1, with D perhaps TRBD1 (5 bases). Germline V gene sequence: CDR1 SQVTM, CDR2 ANQGSEA. The CDR3 totals 15 residues. V was shortened by 4 bases and J by 0 bases, with 15 bases between the two germline ends. CDR3 nucleotides: TGCAGCGTTGCTTTCAGGGTTCCCCTGAACACTGAAGCTTTCTTT. Translating it yields CSVAFRVPLNTEAFF.

Notes on this clonotype: Since it is a stray read in a library aimed at alpha chains, this beta chain has a size that is not meaningful. The chain couples TRBV5-4 to TRBJ2-3; 14 bases match TRBD2. The CDR3 runs to 16 residues. Germline loops: CDR1 SGHNT, CDR2 YYREEE (reference sequence). Losses at the gene ends were 7 bases for V and 4 bases for J; bases not matched to a gene: 8. The CDR3 DNA is TGTGCCAGCGGACCGGGGACTAGCGGGAGTTCAGATACGCAGTATTTT. Its protein is CASGPGTSGSSDTQYF.

This clonotype was seen ten or more times. This beta chain slipped into a library made for alpha chains as a stray read, so its size is not meaningful. The chain has TRBV5-1 and TRBJ2-2, with D hard to call. V was clipped by 5 bases and J by 6 bases, with 14 bases between them. This CDR3 spans 14 amino acids. Germline CDR1 and CDR2: SGHRS and YFSETQ. The CDR3 nucleotides read TGCGCCAGCAGAGACGGACCAGTCGCCGGGGAGCTGTTTTTT. This encodes CASRDGPVAGELFF. Looking up the rest from reference TRBV5-1 and TRBJ2-2 gives the full variable domain: KAGVTQTPRYLIKTRGQQVTLSCSPISGHRSVSWYQQTPGQGLQFLFEYFSETQRNKGNFPGRFSGRQFSNSRSEMNVSTLELGDSALYLCASRDGPVAGELFFGEGSRLTVL.

This clonotype rates as medium-sized. This beta chain represents an off-target read in a library built for alpha chains; its size is of limited meaning. The gene calls are TRBV10-3 and TRBJ1-6; D may be TRBD1 (5 bases). V dropped 2 bases and J dropped 7 bases, with 9 bases sitting between them. Germline V CDR1 and CDR2: ENHRY, SYGVKD. This CDR3 comprises 14 residues. The CDR3 region is CAISEEGRNSPLHF. CDR3 DNA sequence: TGTGCCATCAGTGAGGAGGGGAGGAATTCACCCCTCCACTTT.

This clonotype was observed many times. This beta chain is a stray sequence in a library constructed for alpha chains; its clone size is not meaningful. The chain links TRBV9 to TRBJ2-5; weak D call: TRBD2 (6 bases). This CDR3 contains 14 residues. Germline CDR1 is SGDLS and CDR2 is YYNGEE. V was cut by 4 bases and J by 5 bases, with 15 bases left in between. In DNA form, the CDR3 reads TGTGCCAGCAGCTCTCTAGCGACGGGGGAGACCCAGTACTTC. Protein product: CASSSLATGETQYF.

This clonotype is judged large. This beta chain is off target for a library built for alpha chains, so its abundance means little. This chain connects TRBV20-1 to TRBJ2-7, with 8 bases lining up with TRBD2. Germline CDR1 reads DFQATT; CDR2 reads SNEGSKA (reference sequence). V shed 0 bases and J 4 bases; nucleotides not matched to a gene: 11. This CDR3 region has 16 residues. CDR3 sequence: CSARDLSAGVRYEQYF. As DNA, the CDR3 is TGCAGTGCTAGAGATTTATCAGCGGGAGTCCGGTACGAGCAGTACTTC.

This clonotype was picked up a small number of times. Within a library made for alpha chains, this beta chain is off target, and its count is uninformative. This sequence joins TRBV7-9 and TRBJ1-1; D remains ambiguous. The CDR3 is 15 amino acids. Germline V gene sequence: CDR1 SEHNR, CDR2 FQNEAQ (reference sequence). V lost 1 base and J lost 1, with 10 bases in between. CDR3 loop: CASSLVRVGNTEAFF. In DNA form, the CDR3 reads TGTGCCAGCAGCTTAGTAAGGGTGGGGAACACTGAAGCTTTCTTT. Full variable domain (missing parts from reference TRBV7-9 and TRBJ1-1): DTGVSQNPRHKITKRGQNVTFRCDPISEHNRLYWYRQTLGQGPEFLTYFQNEAQLEKSRLLSDRFSAERPKGSFSTLEIQRTEQGDSAMYLCASSLVRVGNTEAFFGQGTRLTVV.

Of note for this clonotype: A library made for alpha chains picked up this beta chain off target, so its size means little. This sequence joins TRBV20-1 and TRBJ2-7, with TRBD1 identical over 7 bases. Trimming removed 5 bases from V and 7 bases from J; junction bases left unmatched: 11. This CDR3 is 13 amino acids long. The germline CDR1 and CDR2 sequences are DFQATT and SNEGSKA (reference sequence). Written as DNA, the CDR3 is TGCAGTGCTCCCGACAGGGTTGTCGGGGAGCAGTACTTC. Encoded protein: CSAPDRVVGEQYF.

This clonotype was picked up many times. In a library made to pick up alpha chains, this beta chain is a stray read with a size that means little. This chain joins TRBV20-1 and TRBJ1-5, with D hard to call. In germline, CDR1 is DFQATT, CDR2 SNEGSKA (reference sequence). Trimming shortened V by 0 bases and J by 4 bases, and 7 bases separated the two germline ends. The CDR3 spans 13 residues. CDR3 protein: CSARDNSNQPQHF. In DNA, the CDR3 is TGCAGTGCTAGAGACAACAGTAATCAGCCCCAGCATTTT.

This clonotype is medium-sized by share. Because the library targeted alpha chains, this beta chain is an off-target read whose size means little. The V gene is TRBV5-1, the J gene TRBJ2-7; possibly TRBD1 for D (5 bases). This CDR3 contains 17 residues. Germline CDR1 is SGHRS and CDR2 is YFSETQ. Trimming stripped 2 bases from V and 3 bases from J, with 21 bases between. The CDR3 spells CASSFHIQRDSLYEQYF. For the CDR3, the DNA is TGCGCCAGCAGCTTTCACATACAGCGAGACAGCCTCTACGAGCAGTACTTC.